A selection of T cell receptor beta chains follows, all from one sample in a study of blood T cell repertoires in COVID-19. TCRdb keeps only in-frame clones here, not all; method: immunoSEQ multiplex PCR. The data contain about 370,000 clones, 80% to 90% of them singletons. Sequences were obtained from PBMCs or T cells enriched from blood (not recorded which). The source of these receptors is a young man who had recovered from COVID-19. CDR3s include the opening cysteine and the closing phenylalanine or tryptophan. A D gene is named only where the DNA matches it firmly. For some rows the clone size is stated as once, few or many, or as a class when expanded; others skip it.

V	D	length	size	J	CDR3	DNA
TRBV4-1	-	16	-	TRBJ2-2	CASSQVGQGNTGELFF	TGCGCCAGCAGCCAAGTAGGCCAGGGGAACACCGGGGAGCTGTTTTTT
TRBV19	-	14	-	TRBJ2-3	CASSRPQAGDTQYF	TGTGCCAGTAGTCGGCCTCAGGCCGGAGATACGCAGTATTTT
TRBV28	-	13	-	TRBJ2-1	CASSFSQINEQFF	TGTGCCAGCAGTTTTAGCCAGATCAATGAGCAGTTCTTC
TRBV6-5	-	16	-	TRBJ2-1	CASSFRTEAGPNEQFF	TGTGCCAGCAGTTTCAGGACAGAAGCAGGACCCAATGAGCAGTTCTTC
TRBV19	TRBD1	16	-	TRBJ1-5	CARNKGDRGTWQPQHF	TGTGCCAGAAATAAAGGAGACAGGGGGACGTGGCAGCCCCAGCATTTT
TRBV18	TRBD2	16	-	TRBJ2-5	CASSPMGLAGQETQYF	TGTGCCAGCTCACCAATGGGGCTAGCGGGACAAGAGACCCAGTACTTC
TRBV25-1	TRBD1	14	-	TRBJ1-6	CASSPGQLNSPLHF	TGTGCCAGCAGTCCGGGACAGTTGAATTCACCCCTCCACTTT
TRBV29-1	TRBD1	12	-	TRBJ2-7	CSGRGRAGEQYF	TGCAGCGGCAGGGGGCGCGCAGGCGAGCAGTACTTC
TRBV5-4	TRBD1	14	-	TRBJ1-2	CASSSPTGGYGYTF	TGTGCCAGCAGCTCCCCGACAGGGGGCTATGGCTACACCTTC
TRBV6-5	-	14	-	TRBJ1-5	CASSGGLGNQPQHF	TGTGCCAGCAGCGGTGGACTGGGAAATCAGCCCCAGCATTTT
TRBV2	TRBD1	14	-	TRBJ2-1	CASIPGQGGGEQFF	TGTGCCAGCATCCCGGGACAGGGAGGTGGTGAGCAGTTCTTC
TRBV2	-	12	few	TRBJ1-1	CARRQSNTEAFF	TGTGCCAGAAGACAATCGAACACTGAAGCTTTCTTT
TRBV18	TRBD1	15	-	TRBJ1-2	CASSPPRQGPDGYTF	TGTGCCAGCTCGCCCCCCAGACAGGGGCCGGATGGCTACACCTTC
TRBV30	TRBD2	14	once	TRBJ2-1	CAWSTVAGGGEQFF	TGTGCCTGGAGTACAGTAGCGGGAGGTGGTGAGCAGTTCTTC
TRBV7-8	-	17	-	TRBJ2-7	CASSLLGHGFSGYEQYF	TGTGCCAGCAGCTTACTAGGGCATGGGTTTTCGGGGTACGAGCAGTACTTC
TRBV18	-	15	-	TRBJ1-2	CASSPRGRGWYGYTF	TGTGCCAGCTCACCAAGGGGAAGGGGTTGGTATGGCTACACCTTC
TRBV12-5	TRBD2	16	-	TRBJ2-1	CASGLVLVAGANEQFF	TGTGCTAGTGGTTTGGTATTGGTAGCGGGAGCTAATGAGCAGTTCTTC
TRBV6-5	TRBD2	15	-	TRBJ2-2	CASSPAGVPTGELFF	TGTGCCAGCAGTCCAGCGGGGGTCCCCACCGGGGAGCTGTTTTTT
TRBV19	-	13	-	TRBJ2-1	CASTETSYNEQFF	TGTGCCAGCACAGAAACCTCCTACAATGAGCAGTTCTTC
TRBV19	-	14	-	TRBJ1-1	CASSIFAGNTEAFF	TGTGCCAGTAGTATATTCGCGGGGAACACTGAAGCTTTCTTT
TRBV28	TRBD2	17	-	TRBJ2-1	CASSWGLAGDLYNEQFF	TGTGCCAGCAGTTGGGGACTAGCGGGAGACCTTTACAATGAGCAGTTCTTC
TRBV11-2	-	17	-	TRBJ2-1	CASSLETSGRGLNEQFF	TGTGCCAGCAGCTTAGAGACCAGCGGGCGAGGACTAAACGAGCAGTTCTTC
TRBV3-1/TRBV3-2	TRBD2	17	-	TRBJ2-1	CASSHVGAGSSYNEQFF	TGTGCCAGCAGCCATGTCGGAGCGGGAAGCTCCTACAATGAGCAGTTCTTC
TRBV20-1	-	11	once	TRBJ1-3	CSARELNTIYF	TGCAGTGCTAGAGAACTAAACACCATATATTTT
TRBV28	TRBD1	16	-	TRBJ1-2	CASSSISLTGWYGYTF	TGTGCCAGCAGTTCAATATCCTTGACAGGGTGGTATGGCTACACCTTC
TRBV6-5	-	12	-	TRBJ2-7	CASRDRGYEQYF	TGTGCCAGCAGGGACAGAGGATACGAGCAGTACTTC
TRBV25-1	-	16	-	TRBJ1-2	CASSEYRGEFNYGYTF	TGTGCCAGCAGTGAATATAGGGGCGAGTTCAACTATGGCTACACCTTC
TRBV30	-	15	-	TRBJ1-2	CAWSAGAGFNYGYTF	TGTGCCTGGAGTGCTGGAGCAGGGTTTAACTATGGCTACACCTTC
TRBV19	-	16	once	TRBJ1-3	CASSIYAAISGNTIYF	TGTGCCAGTAGTATATACGCAGCGATCTCTGGAAACACCATATATTTT
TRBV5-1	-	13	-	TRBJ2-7	CASSLTTGYEQYF	TGCGCCAGCAGCTTGACGACAGGCTACGAGCAGTACTTC
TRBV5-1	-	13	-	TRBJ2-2	CASQGQGTGELFF	TGCGCCAGCCAGGGGCAAGGCACCGGGGAGCTGTTTTTT
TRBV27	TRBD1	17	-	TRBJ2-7	CASSTRTGIENPYEQYF	TGTGCCAGCAGTACAAGGACAGGGATCGAGAACCCCTACGAGCAGTACTTC
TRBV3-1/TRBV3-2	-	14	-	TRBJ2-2	CASSQGHNTGELFF	TGTGCCAGCAGCCAAGGGCACAACACCGGGGAGCTGTTTTTT
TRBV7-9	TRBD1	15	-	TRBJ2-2	CASSPRDRNTGELFF	TGTGCCAGCAGCCCCCGGGACAGAAACACCGGGGAGCTGTTTTTT
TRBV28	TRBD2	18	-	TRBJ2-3	CASRGLVLKASPTDTQYF	TGTGCCAGCAGGGGACTAGTATTAAAAGCGTCCCCCACAGATACGCAGTATTTT
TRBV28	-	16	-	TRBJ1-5	CASSDKSGGSYQPQHF	TGTGCCAGCAGTGATAAGAGTGGGGGCAGTTATCAGCCCCAGCATTTT
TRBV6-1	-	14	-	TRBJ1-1	CASSEALRNTEAFF	TGTGCCAGCAGTGAAGCGCTGAGGAACACTGAAGCTTTCTTT
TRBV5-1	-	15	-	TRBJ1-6	CASSLVRDISSPLHF	TGCGCCAGCAGCTTGGTCCGGGACATCTCTTCACCCCTCCACTTT
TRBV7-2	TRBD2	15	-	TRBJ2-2	CASSLLAGGKGELFF	TGTGCCAGCAGCTTATTAGCGGGAGGTAAAGGGGAGCTGTTTTTT
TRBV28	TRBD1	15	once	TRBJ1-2	CASSFKGQGNGGYTF	TGTGCCAGCAGTTTTAAGGGACAGGGTAATGGTGGCTACACCTTC
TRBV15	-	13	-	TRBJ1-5	CATSRVFDQPQHF	TGTGCCACCAGCAGAGTCTTCGATCAGCCCCAGCATTTT
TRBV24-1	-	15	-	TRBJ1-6	CATSDGGSAESPLHF	TGTGCCACCAGTGATGGGGGGTCGGCGGAATCACCCCTCCACTTT
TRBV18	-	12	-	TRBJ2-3	CASSPGGDTQYF	TGTGCCAGCTCACCAGGGGGCGATACGCAGTATTTT
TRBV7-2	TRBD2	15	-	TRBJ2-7	CASSLSASGEYEQYF	TGTGCCAGCAGCTTATCGGCTAGCGGGGAGTACGAGCAGTACTTC
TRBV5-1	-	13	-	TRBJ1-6	CASSLTENSPLHF	TGCGCCAGCAGCTTGACGGAGAATTCACCCCTCCACTTT
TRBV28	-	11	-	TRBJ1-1	CASSRVTEAFF	TGTGCCAGCAGCCGGGTAACTGAAGCTTTCTTT
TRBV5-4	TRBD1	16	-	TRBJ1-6	CASSPRPGQPNSPLHF	TGTGCCAGCAGCCCCCGCCCGGGACAGCCCAATTCACCCCTCCACTTT
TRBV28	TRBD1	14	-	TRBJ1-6	CASHAGGSNSPLHF	TGTGCCAGTCATGCAGGGGGCTCCAATTCACCCCTCCACTTT
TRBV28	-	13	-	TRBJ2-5	CASSLPGQETQYF	TGTGCCAGCAGTTTACCGGGACAAGAGACCCAGTACTTC
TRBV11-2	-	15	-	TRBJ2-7	CASSLQLTRGNEQYF	TGTGCCAGCAGCTTACAATTGACCAGGGGCAACGAGCAGTACTTC
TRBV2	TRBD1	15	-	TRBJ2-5	CASTYDGQGGVTQYF	TGTGCCAGCACCTACGACGGACAGGGGGGAGTGACCCAGTACTTC